The entry that follows covers one T cell receptor beta chain sequence. The repertoire was sequenced with immunoSEQ multiplex PCR; TCRdb's copy has only in-frame clones and lacks some. The table records tens of thousands of clones, approximately 70% of them present only once. The data are from a study of blood T cell repertoires in COVID-19. About the research overall: COVID-19 samples from acute and convalescent phases originated in the United States, Italy and Spain. From T cells, B-cell-depleted T cells, or PBMCs came the material, which was cDNA or gDNA.

The CDR3 covers 16 residues. With 5 bases clipped from V and 4 bases from J, the junction kept 8 bases outside the gene matches. Germline V gene lookup returns CDR1 SGHAT and CDR2 FQNNGV. This rearrangement joins TRBV11-2 to TRBJ2-5; 12 bases fit TRBD1. The sequenced sample consisted of peripheral blood. The receptor comes from a woman aged 55 to 70 in a cohort sampled during active or convalescent COVID-19. CDR3 sequence: CASSPPGQGAGETQYF. The CDR3 bases are TGTGCCAGCAGCCCCCCGGGACAGGGGGCGGGAGAGACCCAGTACTTC. Filled out from reference TRBV11-2 and TRBJ2-5, the complete variable domain reads EAGVAQSPRYKIIEKRQSVAFWCNPISGHATLYWYQQILGQGPKLLIQFQNNGVVDDSQLPKDRFSAERLKGVDSTLKIQPAKLEDSAVYLCASSPPGQGAGETQYFGPGTRLLVL.